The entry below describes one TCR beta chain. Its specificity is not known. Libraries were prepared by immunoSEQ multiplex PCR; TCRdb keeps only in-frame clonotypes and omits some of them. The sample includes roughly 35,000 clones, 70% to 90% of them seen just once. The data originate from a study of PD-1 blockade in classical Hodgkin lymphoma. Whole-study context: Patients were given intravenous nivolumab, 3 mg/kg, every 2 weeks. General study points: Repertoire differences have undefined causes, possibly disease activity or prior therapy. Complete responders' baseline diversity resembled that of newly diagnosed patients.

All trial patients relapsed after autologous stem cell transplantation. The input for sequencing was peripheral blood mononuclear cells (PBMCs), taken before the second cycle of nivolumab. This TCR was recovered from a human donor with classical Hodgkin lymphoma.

CDR3 protein: CAISDAAWAGGLDTQYF. In DNA form, the CDR3 reads TGTGCCATCAGTGACGCCGCCTGGGCGGGAGGGCTAGATACGCAGTATTTT. The rearrangement links TRBV10-3 to TRBJ2-3, with TRBD2 identical over 9 bases. Germline V lookup: CDR1 ENHRY, CDR2 SYGVKD. Unmatched junction bases numbered 12, after V lost 3 bases and J lost 5 bases. The CDR3 length is 17 residues.